The clone carrying this T cell receptor beta chain was counted ten times or more. Its antigen is not identified. These data are taken from a study of T cells in Graves' hyperthyroidism and ophthalmopathy. Study-wide context: Peripheral blood collection took place at initial diagnosis, before any treatment. Study findings and constraints: Using 13 V-J features, a model discriminated ophthalmopathy from stable hyperthyroidism. Among clonotypes expanded in thyroid above 0.001, most were also found in blood.

RNA transcripts yielded amplified TCR beta CDR3 regions. During a first-round RT-PCR of the TCR CDR3, the HTBI primer set was used. Via MiXCR, TCRdb re-called the multiplex PCR reads, giving one row per CDR3 protein. There are around 400,000 distinct CDR3 sequences in the sample; around 14% occur only once, and 25% to 30% lies in the top ten. Sequencing input: blood. The clonotype originates from a woman aged 18 to 35 with Graves' hyperthyroidism that later progressed to Graves' ophthalmopathy.

The CDR3 coding sequence is TGTGCCAGCAGCTTGGCCGTAGGGCCCCGTGAGTTTGATACGCAGTATTTT. This codes for CASSLAVGPREFDTQYF. The rearrangement links TRBV5-5 to TRBJ2-3; D is unclear. This CDR3 has 17 residues. CDR1 and CDR2 (germline): SGHKS, YYEKEE (reference sequence). Trimming removed 0 bases at V and 6 bases at J, with 20 bases between.